This passage covers 3 T cell receptor beta chains from one sample sequenced in a study of tumor-infiltrating lymphocytes in primary liver carcinoma. Starting material of 450 to 550 ng total RNA yielded TCR beta cDNA via a constant-region primer. For TCR beta, libraries were produced by three nested multiplex PCR rounds using slightly modified ARM-PCR. Each of the first two PCR rounds ran approximately 11 cycles with TRBV1-TRBV30 forward and C-beta reverse primers. TCRdb passed the multiplex PCR reads through MiXCR, listing each CDR3 protein once. The sample holds roughly 330,000 distinct CDR3 sequences, 65% seen once. Unsorted whole blood supplied the blood RNA, and germline DNA was isolated too. What was sequenced was peripheral blood. These receptors all come from a man between 35 and 55 years old with primary liver carcinoma and hepatitis B virus infection.

In regard to this clonotype: No conserved phenylalanine or tryptophan is present at the end of the CDR3, so a read error is the likely explanation. This chain links TRBV30 with TRBJ2-2; 14 nucleotides agree with TRBD2. From germline, CDR1 is GTSNPN and CDR2 SVGIG (reference sequence). The trim removed 5 bases at V and 5 bases at J, leaving 13 bases unmatched. The CDR3 totals 18 residues. CDR3 nucleotides: TGTGCCTGGTTCATGGGACTAGCGGGAGATCCGTGGACCGGGGAGCTGTTTTAT. Translating it yields CAWFMGLAGDPWTGELFY.

This clonotype came up many times. The gene calls are TRBV4-2 and TRBJ1-2; D is undetermined. The CDR3 totals 16 residues. The germline V gene encodes CDR1 LGHNA and CDR2 YNFKEQ. Trimming cost V 4 bases and J 1 base, with 16 bases left between them. CDR3 sequence: CASSLYQDGLNYGYTF. The CDR3 region has the DNA TGTGCCAGCAGCCTTTACCAGGACGGACTTAACTATGGCTACACCTTC.

In this sample, this clonotype turned up many times. The chain uses TRBV11-2 and TRBJ2-7; 8 bases are shared with TRBD1. CDR3 size: 15 residues. J was trimmed by 6 bases and V by 5 bases; bases with no gene match: 12. Looked up from germline, CDR1 is SGHAT and CDR2 is FQNNGV. The CDR3 protein is CASSGHRGDLSEQYF. CDR3 in DNA: TGTGCCAGCAGCGGCCACAGGGGGGATCTCTCCGAGCAGTACTTC.